Included here is one T cell receptor (beta chain) sequence, with context. The antigen is not known. Using RNA template, CDR3s of TCR alpha and beta were amplified with iRepertoire arm-PCR. Tissue mRNA or PBMC total RNA, about 85-400 ng, went into one-step reverse transcription and amplification. TCRdb analysed the multiplex PCR reads with MiXCR anew, one entry per CDR3 protein. The data hold more than 95,000 distinct CDR3 sequences, with around 28% observed a single time. The entry originates in a study of glioma-infiltrating T cells. CDR3 length: 15 amino acids. After removal of 3 bases from V and 8 bases from J, the junction contained 8 bases not matched to a gene. CDR1 and CDR2 from the germline V gene are LNHDA and SQIVND (reference sequence). The study, taken as a whole, reports: Tissue and blood shared very few CDR3 sequences. Gliomas, especially low-grade, showed above-expected tissue-blood divergence; non-neoplastic patients showed below.

The TCR was taken from a human donor with low-grade glioma or glioblastoma, undergoing nonglioma brain surgery, or in good health (not recorded which). Sequenced input: glioma tissue, nonneoplastic brain tissue, or PBMCs (not recorded which). This chain joins TRBV19 and TRBJ1-4, with 8 bases lining up with TRBD1. CDR3 amino acids: CASSIDGQGGEKLFF. The CDR3 DNA reads TGTGCCAGTAGTATTGACGGACAGGGAGGGGAAAAACTGTTTTTT.